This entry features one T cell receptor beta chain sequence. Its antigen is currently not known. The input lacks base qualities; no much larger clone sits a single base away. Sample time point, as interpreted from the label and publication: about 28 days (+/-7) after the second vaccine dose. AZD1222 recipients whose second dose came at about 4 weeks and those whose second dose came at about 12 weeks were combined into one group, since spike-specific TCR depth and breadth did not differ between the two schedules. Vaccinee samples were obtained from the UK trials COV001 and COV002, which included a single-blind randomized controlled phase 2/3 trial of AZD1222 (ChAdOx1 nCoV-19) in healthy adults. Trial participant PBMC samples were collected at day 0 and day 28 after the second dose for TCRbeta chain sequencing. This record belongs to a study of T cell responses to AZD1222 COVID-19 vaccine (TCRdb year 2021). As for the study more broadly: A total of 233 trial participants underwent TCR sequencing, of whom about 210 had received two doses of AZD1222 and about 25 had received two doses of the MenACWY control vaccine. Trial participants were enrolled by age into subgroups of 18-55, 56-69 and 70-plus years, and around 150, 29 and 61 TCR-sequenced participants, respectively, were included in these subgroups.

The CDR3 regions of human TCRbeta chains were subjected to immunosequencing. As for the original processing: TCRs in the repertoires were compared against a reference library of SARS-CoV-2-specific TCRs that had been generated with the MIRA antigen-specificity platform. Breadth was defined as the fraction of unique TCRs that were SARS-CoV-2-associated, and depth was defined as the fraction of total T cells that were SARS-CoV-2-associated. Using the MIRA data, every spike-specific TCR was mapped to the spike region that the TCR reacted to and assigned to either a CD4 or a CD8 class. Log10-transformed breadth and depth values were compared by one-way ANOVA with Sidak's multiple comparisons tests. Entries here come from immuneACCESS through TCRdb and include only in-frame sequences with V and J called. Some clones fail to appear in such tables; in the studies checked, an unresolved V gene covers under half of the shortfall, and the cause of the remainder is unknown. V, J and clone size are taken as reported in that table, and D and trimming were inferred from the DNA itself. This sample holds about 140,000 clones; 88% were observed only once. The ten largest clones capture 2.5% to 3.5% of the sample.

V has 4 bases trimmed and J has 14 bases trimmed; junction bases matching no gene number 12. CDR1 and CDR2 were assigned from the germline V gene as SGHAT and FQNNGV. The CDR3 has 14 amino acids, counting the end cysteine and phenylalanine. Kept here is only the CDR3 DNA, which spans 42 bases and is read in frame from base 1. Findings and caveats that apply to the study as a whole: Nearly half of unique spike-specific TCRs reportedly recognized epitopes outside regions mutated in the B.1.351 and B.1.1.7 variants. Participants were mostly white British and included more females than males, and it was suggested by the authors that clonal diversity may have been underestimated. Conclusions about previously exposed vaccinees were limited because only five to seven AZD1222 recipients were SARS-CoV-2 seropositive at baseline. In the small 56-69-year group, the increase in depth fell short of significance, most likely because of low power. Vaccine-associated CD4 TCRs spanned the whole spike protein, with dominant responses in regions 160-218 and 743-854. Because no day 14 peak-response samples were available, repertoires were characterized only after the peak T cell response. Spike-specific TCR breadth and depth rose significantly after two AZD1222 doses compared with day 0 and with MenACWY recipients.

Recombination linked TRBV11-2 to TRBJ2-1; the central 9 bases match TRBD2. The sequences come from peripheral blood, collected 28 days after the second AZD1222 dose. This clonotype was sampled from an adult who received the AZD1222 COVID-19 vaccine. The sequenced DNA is TGTGCCAGCAGCTCTTCCCCGGCGGGGGGGCCGGAGTTCTTC. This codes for CASSSSPAGGPEFF.